This T cell receptor beta chain comes out of a study of blood T cell repertoires in COVID-19. Data came from immunoSEQ multiplex PCR; TCRdb stores just in-frame clones and leaves some out. The repertoire includes more than 300,000 clones, more than 90% of them detected once, and 3.9% sits in the top ten. Trimming left V 11 bases short and J 2 bases short, with 17 bases between. The CDR3 spans 14 residues. The germline gives CDR1 MNHEY, CDR2 SVGAGI. This receptor was obtained from a woman in her 30s who had been exposed to COVID-19. This chain connects TRBV6-5 to TRBJ2-3; TRBD2 is a possible D gene (6 bases). The sequencing sample was made of PBMCs or T cells enriched from blood (not recorded which). CDR3 in amino acids: CALRRGAYTDTQYF. The CDR3 DNA is TGTGCCCTCAGGAGGGGAGCGTACACAGATACGCAGTATTTT.